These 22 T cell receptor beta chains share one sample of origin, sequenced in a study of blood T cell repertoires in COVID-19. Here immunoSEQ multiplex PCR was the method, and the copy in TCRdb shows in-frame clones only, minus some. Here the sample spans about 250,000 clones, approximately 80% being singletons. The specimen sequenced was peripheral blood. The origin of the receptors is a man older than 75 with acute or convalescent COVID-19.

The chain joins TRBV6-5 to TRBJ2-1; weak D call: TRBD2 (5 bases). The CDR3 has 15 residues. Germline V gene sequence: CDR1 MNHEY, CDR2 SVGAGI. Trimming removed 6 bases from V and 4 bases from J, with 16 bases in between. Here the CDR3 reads CASRLAHLNYNEQFF. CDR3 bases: TGTGCCAGCAGGCTAGCCCATCTGAATTACAATGAGCAGTTCTTC.

The CDR3 spells CASSMNPGIYNSPLHF. The CDR3 bases are TGTGCCAGCAGTATGAACCCGGGAATATATAATTCACCCCTCCACTTT. This chain joins TRBV27 and TRBJ1-6; no clear D gene. The ends were cut back, 5 bases at V and 4 bases at J, with 15 bases in the middle. The CDR3 runs 16 residues. In germline, CDR1 is MNHEY, CDR2 SMNVEV (reference sequence).

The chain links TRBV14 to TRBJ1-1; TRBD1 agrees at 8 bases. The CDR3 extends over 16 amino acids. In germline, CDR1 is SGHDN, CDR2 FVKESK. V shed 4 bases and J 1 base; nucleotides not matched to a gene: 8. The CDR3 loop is CASSPLTGERNTEAFF. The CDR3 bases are TGTGCCAGCAGCCCCTTGACAGGGGAAAGGAACACTGAAGCTTTCTTT.

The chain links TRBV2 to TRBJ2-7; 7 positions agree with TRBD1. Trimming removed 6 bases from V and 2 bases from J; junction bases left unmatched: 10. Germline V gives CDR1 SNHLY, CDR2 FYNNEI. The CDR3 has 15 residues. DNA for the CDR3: TGTGCCAGCAGGGAAAGGACAGGACTGGCCTACGAGCAGTACTTC. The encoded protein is CASRERTGLAYEQYF. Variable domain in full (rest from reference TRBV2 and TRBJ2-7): EPEVTQTPSHQVTQMGQEVILRCVPISNHLYFYWYRQILGQKVEFLVSFYNNEISEKSEIFDDQFSVERPDGSNFTLKIRSTKLEDSAMYFCASRERTGLAYEQYFGPGTRLTVT.

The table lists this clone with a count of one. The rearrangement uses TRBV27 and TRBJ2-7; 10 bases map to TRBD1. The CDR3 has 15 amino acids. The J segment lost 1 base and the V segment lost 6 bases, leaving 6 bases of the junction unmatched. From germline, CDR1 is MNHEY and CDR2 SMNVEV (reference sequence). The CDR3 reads CASRGGGQGSYEQYF. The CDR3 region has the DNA TGTGCCAGCAGAGGTGGGGGACAGGGGTCCTACGAGCAGTACTTC.

CDR3 sequence reads: CASSGRRGPAGEAFF. In DNA form, the CDR3 reads TGTGCCAGCAGTGGAAGGAGGGGGCCTGCCGGGGAAGCTTTCTTT. The J gene is TRBJ1-1, the V gene TRBV2; 7 bases are shared with TRBD1. CDR1 is SNHLY, CDR2 FYNNEI, per germline. With 4 bases clipped from V and 8 bases from J, the junction kept 13 bases outside the gene matches. This CDR3 has 15 amino acids.

In nucleotides, the CDR3 is TGTGCCAGCAGTTACTCAGGAGGGGCGCGGGACACTGAAGCTTTCTTT. Protein: CASSYSGGARDTEAFF. The genes are TRBV6-5 and TRBJ1-1; possibly TRBD1 for D (5 bases). The V gene lost 0 bases and the J gene lost 3 bases, with 14 bases spanning the gap. This CDR3 contains 16 residues. The germline CDR1 and CDR2 sequences are MNHEY and SVGAGI.

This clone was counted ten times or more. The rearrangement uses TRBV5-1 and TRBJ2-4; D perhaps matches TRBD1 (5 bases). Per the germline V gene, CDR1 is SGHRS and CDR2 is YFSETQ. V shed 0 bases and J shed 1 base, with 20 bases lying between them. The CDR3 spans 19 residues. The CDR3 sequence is CASSLDPGNWALAKNIQYF. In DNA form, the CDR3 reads TGCGCCAGCAGCTTGGATCCAGGGAATTGGGCTTTGGCCAAAAACATTCAGTACTTC. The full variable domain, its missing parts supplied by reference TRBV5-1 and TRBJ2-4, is KAGVTQTPRYLIKTRGQQVTLSCSPISGHRSVSWYQQTPGQGLQFLFEYFSETQRNKGNFPGRFSGRQFSNSRSEMNVSTLELGDSALYLCASSLDPGNWALAKNIQYFGAGTRLSVL.

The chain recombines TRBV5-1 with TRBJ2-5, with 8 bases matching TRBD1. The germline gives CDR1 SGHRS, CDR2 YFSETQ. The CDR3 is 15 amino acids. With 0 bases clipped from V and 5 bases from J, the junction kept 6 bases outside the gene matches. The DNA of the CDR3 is TGCGCCAGCAGCTTGGTAGGACAGGGCGGGGAGACCCAGTACTTC. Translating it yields CASSLVGQGGETQYF.

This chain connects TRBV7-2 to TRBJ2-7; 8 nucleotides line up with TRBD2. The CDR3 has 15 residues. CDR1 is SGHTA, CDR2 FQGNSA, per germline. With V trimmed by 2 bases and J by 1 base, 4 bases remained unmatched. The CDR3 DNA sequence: TGTGCCAGCAGCTTAAGGGCGGGAGGATCCTACGAGCAGTACTTC. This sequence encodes CASSLRAGGSYEQYF.

This CDR3 is CASDRAVADTQYF. For the CDR3, the DNA is TGTGCCAGCGACAGGGCCGTCGCAGATACGCAGTATTTT. V and J are TRBV5-5 and TRBJ2-3, with 7 positions matching TRBD1. Germline CDR1 reads SGHKS; CDR2 reads YYEKEE (reference sequence). Trimming removed 7 bases from V and 4 bases from J; junction bases left unmatched: 6. This CDR3 has 13 amino acids.

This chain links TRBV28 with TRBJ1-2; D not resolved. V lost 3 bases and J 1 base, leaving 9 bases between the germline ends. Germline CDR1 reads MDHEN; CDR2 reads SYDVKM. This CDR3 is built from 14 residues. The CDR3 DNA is TGTGCCAGCAGTTTCATCAGTGGTAACTATGGCTACACCTTC. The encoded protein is CASSFISGNYGYTF.

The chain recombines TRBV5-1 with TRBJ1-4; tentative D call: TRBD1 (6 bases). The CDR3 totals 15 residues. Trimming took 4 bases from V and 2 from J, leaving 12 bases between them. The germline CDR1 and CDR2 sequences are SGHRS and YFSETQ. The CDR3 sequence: CASSPNRVTNEKLFF. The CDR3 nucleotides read TGCGCCAGCAGCCCGAACAGGGTTACTAATGAAAAACTGTTTTTT.

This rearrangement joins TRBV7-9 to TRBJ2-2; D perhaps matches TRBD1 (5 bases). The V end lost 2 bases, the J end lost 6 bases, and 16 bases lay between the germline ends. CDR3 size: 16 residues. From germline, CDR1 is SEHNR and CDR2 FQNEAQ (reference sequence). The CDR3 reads CASSLHPQGWAGELFF. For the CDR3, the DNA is TGTGCCAGCAGCTTACATCCCCAGGGTTGGGCCGGGGAGCTGTTTTTT.

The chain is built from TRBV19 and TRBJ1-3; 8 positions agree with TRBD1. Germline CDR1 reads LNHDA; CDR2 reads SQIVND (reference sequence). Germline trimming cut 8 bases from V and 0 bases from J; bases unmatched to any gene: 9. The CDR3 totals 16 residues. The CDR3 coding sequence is TGTGCCAGTGTGCGTGGGACAGGCGACTCTGGAAACACCATATATTTT. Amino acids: CASVRGTGDSGNTIYF.

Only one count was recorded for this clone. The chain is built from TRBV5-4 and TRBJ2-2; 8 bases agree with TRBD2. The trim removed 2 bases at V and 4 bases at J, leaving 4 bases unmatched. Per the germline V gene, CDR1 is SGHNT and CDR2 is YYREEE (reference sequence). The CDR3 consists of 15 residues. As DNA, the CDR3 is TGTGCCAGCAGCTTTGACGGGAGGGGCACCGGGGAGCTGTTTTTT. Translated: CASSFDGRGTGELFF.

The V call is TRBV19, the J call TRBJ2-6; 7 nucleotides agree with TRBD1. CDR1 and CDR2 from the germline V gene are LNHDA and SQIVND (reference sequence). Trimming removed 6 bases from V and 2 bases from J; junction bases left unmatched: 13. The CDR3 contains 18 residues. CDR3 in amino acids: CASSSLGQSITGANVLTF. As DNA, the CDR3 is TGTGCCAGTAGCTCCTTGGGACAGAGTATCACTGGGGCCAACGTCCTGACTTTC.

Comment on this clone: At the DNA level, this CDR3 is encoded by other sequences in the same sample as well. This CDR3 is CASSYSQGATYEQYF. CDR3 sequence (DNA): TGTGCCAGCAGTTACTCGCAGGGGGCAACCTACGAGCAGTACTTC. The chain carries TRBV6-5 and TRBJ2-7; 8 nucleotides align to TRBD1. The CDR3 contains 15 residues. Looked up from germline, CDR1 is MNHEY and CDR2 is SVGAGI. Germline trimming cut 0 bases from V and 2 bases from J; bases unmatched to any gene: 3.

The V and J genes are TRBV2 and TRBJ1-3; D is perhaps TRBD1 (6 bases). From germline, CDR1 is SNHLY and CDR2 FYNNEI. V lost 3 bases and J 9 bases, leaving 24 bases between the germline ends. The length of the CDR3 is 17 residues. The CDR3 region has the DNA TGTGCCAGCAGTGATAGGCAGGGGCGACCACGTTCCGTCACCATATATTTT. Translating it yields CASSDRQGRPRSVTIYF.

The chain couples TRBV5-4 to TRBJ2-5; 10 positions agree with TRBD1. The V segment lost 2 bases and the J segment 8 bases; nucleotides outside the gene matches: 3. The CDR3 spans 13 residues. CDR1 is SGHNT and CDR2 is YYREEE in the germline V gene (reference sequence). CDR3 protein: CASSLGDRGTQYF. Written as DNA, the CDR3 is TGTGCCAGCAGCTTAGGGGACAGGGGTACCCAGTACTTC.

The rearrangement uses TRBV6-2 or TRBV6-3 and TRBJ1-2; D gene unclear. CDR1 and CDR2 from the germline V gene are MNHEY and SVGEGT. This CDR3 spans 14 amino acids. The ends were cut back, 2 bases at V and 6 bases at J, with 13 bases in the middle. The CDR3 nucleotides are TGTGCCAGCAGTTACCACGCCACTTATAATGGCTACACCTTC. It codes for CASSYHATYNGYTF.

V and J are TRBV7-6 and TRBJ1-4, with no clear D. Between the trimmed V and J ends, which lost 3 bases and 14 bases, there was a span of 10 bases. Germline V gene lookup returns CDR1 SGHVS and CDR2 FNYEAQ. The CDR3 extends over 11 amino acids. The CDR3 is CASSLEGALFF. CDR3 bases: TGTGCCAGCAGCTTGGAGGGTGCGCTGTTTTTT.